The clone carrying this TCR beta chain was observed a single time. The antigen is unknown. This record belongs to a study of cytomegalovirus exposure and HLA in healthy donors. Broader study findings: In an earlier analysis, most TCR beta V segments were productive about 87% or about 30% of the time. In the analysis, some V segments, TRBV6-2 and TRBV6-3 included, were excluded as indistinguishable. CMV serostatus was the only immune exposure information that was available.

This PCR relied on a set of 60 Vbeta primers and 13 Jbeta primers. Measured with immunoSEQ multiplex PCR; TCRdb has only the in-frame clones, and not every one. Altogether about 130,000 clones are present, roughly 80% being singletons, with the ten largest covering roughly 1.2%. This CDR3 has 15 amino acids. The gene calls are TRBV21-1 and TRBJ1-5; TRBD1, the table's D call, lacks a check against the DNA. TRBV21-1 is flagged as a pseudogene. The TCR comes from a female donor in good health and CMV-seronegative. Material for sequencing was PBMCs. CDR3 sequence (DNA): TGTGCCAGCGCACACATACAGGACAGCAATCAGCCCCAGCATTTT. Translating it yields CASAHIQDSNQPQHF.